The following is a TCR beta chain sequence with its context. Antigen: not known. Method: immunoSEQ multiplex PCR; TCRdb's copy keeps in-frame clones and lacks some. The table records under 200,000 clones, roughly 94% of them present only once. This entry comes from a study of T cell responses to AZD1222 COVID-19 vaccine. Study-wide results and caveats: Seropositive AZD1222 recipients at baseline numbered only 6 or 7.

The receptor comes from an adult in good health. The sample here was peripheral blood, taken on day 0 of AZD1222 vaccination.

The CDR3 nucleotides read TGCGCCAGCAGCGAATACCTGGAGGGTACCGGGGAGCTGTTTTTT. Translated, it gives CASSEYLEGTGELFF. The V and J genes are TRBV5-1 and TRBJ2-2; D might be TRBD2 (6 bases). Trimming left V 4 bases short and J 5 bases short, with 15 bases between. The CDR3 covers 15 residues. CDR1 and CDR2 from the germline V gene are SGHRS and YFSETQ.